The 24 T cell receptor beta chains presented below share a single source sample, sequenced in a study of T cell responses to AZD1222 COVID-19 vaccine (dated by TCRdb to the early 2020s). Interpreted using the paper, the time point label stands for: baseline before first vaccination. Library preparation employed the immunoSEQ multiplex PCR assay. TCRdb stores this immuneACCESS table with in-frame sequences only. Part of the clones is absent; in the studies checked, under half of the shortfall reflects unresolved V genes, and no reason is known for the rest. Counted in this sample were 100,000 to 150,000 clones; around 92% of them appeared once. The top ten clonotypes cover 1.1% of the sample. The specimen was peripheral blood, collected on day 0 of AZD1222 vaccination. These receptors all stem from an adult in good health.

The chain recombines TRBV10-3 with TRBJ1-2; D is unclear. In germline, CDR1 is ENHRY, CDR2 SYGVKD. V was cut by 7 bases and J by 8 bases, with 17 bases left in between. CDR3 length: 13 residues. CDR3 in amino acids: CAITRERSDGYTF. The CDR3 DNA is TGTGCCATCACCCGCGAGCGCAGTGACGGCTACACCTTC.

The genes are TRBV27 and TRBJ1-1; D ambiguous. Trimming took 1 base from V and 6 from J, leaving 18 bases between them. The CDR3 is made up of 16 amino acids. Germline values: CDR1 MNHEY, CDR2 SMNVEV (reference sequence). As DNA, the CDR3 is TGTGCCAGCAGTTTATGGGCCCGTTTACGCTCGGCTGAAGCTTTCTTT. Amino acid sequence: CASSLWARLRSAEAFF.

The rearrangement joins TRBV7-6 to TRBJ2-1, with 7 bases aligning to TRBD2. Germline-derived CDR1 and CDR2 are SGHVS and FNYEAQ. V was pared by 6 bases and J by 2 bases, with 10 bases of the junction left unmatched. The CDR3 contains 16 residues. CDR3 sequence: CASSSDPRGTYNEQFF. DNA for the CDR3: TGTGCCAGCAGTTCCGACCCGCGGGGGACCTACAATGAGCAGTTCTTC. Combining the CDR3 with reference TRBV7-6 and TRBJ2-1 gives the whole variable domain GAGVSQSPRYKVTKRGQDVALRCDPISGHVSLYWYRQALGQGPEFLTYFNYEAQQDKSGLPNDRFSAERPEGSISTLTIQRTEQRDSAMYRCASSSDPRGTYNEQFFGPGTRLTVL.

The genes are TRBV12-3 or TRBV12-4 and TRBJ2-7; weak D call: TRBD2 (6 bases). CDR3 length: 13 amino acids. V lost 3 bases and J 2 bases, leaving 8 bases between the germline ends. The CDR3 region is CASSLAGPYEQYF. CDR3 in DNA: TGTGCCAGCAGTTTGGCGGGACCCTACGAGCAGTACTTC.

The rearrangement joins TRBV28 to TRBJ2-7; D is ambiguous. CDR3 size: 13 residues. The germline gives CDR1 MDHEN, CDR2 SYDVKM. Trimming cost V 7 bases and J 3 bases, with 13 bases left between them. CDR3 amino acids: CASNVPGNYEQYF. In nucleotides, the CDR3 is TGTGCCAGCAACGTCCCCGGTAACTACGAGCAGTACTTC.

The CDR3 sequence is CASSESQGYRKNIQYF. DNA of the CDR3: TGTGCCAGCAGTGAGTCACAGGGCTACCGCAAAAACATTCAGTACTTC. The genes are TRBV2 and TRBJ2-4; D possibly corresponds to TRBD1 (6 bases). CDR1 and CDR2 from the germline V gene are SNHLY and FYNNEI. The V gene lost 3 bases and the J gene lost 3 bases, with 15 bases spanning the gap. The CDR3 covers 16 residues.

The chain is built from TRBV12-3 or TRBV12-4 and TRBJ2-2, with D unresolved. The CDR3 consists of 13 residues. V lost 2 bases and J lost 4, with 5 bases in between. CDR3 loop: CASSLQPTGELFF. CDR3 nucleotides: TGTGCCAGCAGTTTACAGCCCACCGGGGAGCTGTTTTTT.

This clone was seen a single time. This rearrangement joins TRBV27 to TRBJ1-1; 9 bases line up with TRBD1. The CDR3 has 14 amino acids. V lost 8 bases to trimming and J lost 1 base; unmatched junction nucleotides: 5. Germline V lookup: CDR1 MNHEY, CDR2 SMNVEV (reference sequence). The CDR3 bases are TGTGCCAGCGGGGACAGGGTGAGGAACACTGAAGCTTTCTTT. Translation: CASGDRVRNTEAFF.

This clone has just one count. This chain uses TRBV29-1 with TRBJ2-7; D might be TRBD2 (6 bases). This CDR3 has 14 amino acids. Germline V CDR1 and CDR2: SQVTM, ANQGSEA. The V end was cut by 4 bases, the J end by 4 bases, with 17 bases between. The CDR3 nucleotides are TGCAGCGTTGCGAGGACTATGAAAGAATACGAGCAGTACTTC. Residues: CSVARTMKEYEQYF.

The CDR3 spells CATSAISGAGDEQFF. In DNA form, the CDR3 reads TGTGCCACCAGTGCCATCTCCGGGGCCGGGGATGAGCAGTTCTTC. The rearrangement uses TRBV24-1 and TRBJ2-1; the D gene could be TRBD1 or TRBD2 (5 bases each). Germline V CDR1 and CDR2: KGHDR, SFDVKD. V was cut by 5 bases and J by 8 bases, with 18 bases left in between. CDR3 length equals 15 residues.

The chain links TRBV9 to TRBJ1-4; D is perhaps TRBD1 (5 bases). Trimming shortened V by 2 bases and J by 6 bases, and 14 bases separated the two germline ends. Germline V gene sequence: CDR1 SGDLS, CDR2 YYNGEE. The CDR3 extends over 15 amino acids. CDR3 nucleotides: TGTGCCAGCAGCGTTTTCCAGGGATTGGATGAAAAACTGTTTTTT. Its translation is CASSVFQGLDEKLFF.

The chain uses TRBV28 and TRBJ2-3; TRBD2 aligns across 12 bases. Germline assignment: CDR1 MDHEN and CDR2 SYDVKM. Trimming removed 5 bases from V and 5 bases from J; junction bases left unmatched: 8. CDR3 length: 16 amino acids. In DNA form, the CDR3 reads TGTGCCAGCAGTCCCAGACTAGCGGGAGATGGAGATACGCAGTATTTT. It codes for CASSPRLAGDGDTQYF. Together with reference TRBV28 and TRBJ2-3, the CDR3 gives the full variable domain: DVKVTQSSRYLVKRTGEKVFLECVQDMDHENMFWYRQDPGLGLRLIYFSYDVKMKEKGDIPEGYSVSREKKERFSLILESASTNQTSMYLCASSPRLAGDGDTQYFGPGTRLTVL.

J is TRBJ1-3 and V is TRBV7-9; TRBD1 aligns across 9 bases. Trimming at V came to 0 bases and at J to 2 bases, leaving 11 bases not matched to a gene. The V gene's germline CDR1 is SEHNR and CDR2 FQNEAQ (reference sequence). The CDR3 is made up of 19 amino acids. The CDR3: CASSLASNLRTGAGNTIYF. CDR3 nucleotide sequence: TGTGCCAGCAGCTTAGCGAGTAATCTTAGGACAGGGGCTGGAAACACCATATATTTT.

This chain connects TRBV7-2 to TRBJ1-2; D unclear. The ends were cut back, 1 base at V and 6 bases at J, with 6 bases in the middle. Germline V gives CDR1 SGHTA, CDR2 FQGNSA. This CDR3 is 12 amino acids long. The DNA for the CDR3 is TGTGCCAGCAGCTTAGAAAGGCATGGCTACACCTTC. Amino acids: CASSLERHGYTF.

The rearrangement uses TRBV28 and TRBJ1-2; 9 bases are a match to TRBD1. The germline gives CDR1 MDHEN, CDR2 SYDVKM. The CDR3 totals 14 residues. V trimming: 5 bases; J trimming: 3 bases; junction bases outside the gene matches: 4. CDR3 nucleotides: TGTGCCAGCAGTACAGGGGGCGCAGACTATGGCTACACCTTC. Its protein is CASSTGGADYGYTF.

This clone is a singleton in its sample. This chain uses TRBV5-1 with TRBJ1-2; D gene ambiguous. CDR1 is SGHRS and CDR2 is YFSETQ in the germline V gene. V shed 4 bases and J shed 0 bases, with 7 bases lying between them. The CDR3 covers 13 residues. CDR3 sequence reads: CASSPGTNYGYTF. DNA for the CDR3: TGCGCCAGCAGCCCCGGGACTAACTATGGCTACACCTTC.

This clone appeared once. The chain uses TRBV7-3 and TRBJ2-1; 10 bases are a match to TRBD1. J lost 4 bases, V lost 5 bases, and 5 bases had no gene match. Germline V gene lookup returns CDR1 SGHTA and CDR2 FQGTGA. CDR3 length: 15 amino acids. CDR3 nucleotide sequence: TGTGCCAGCAGCACCGGGACAGGGGAGTACAATGAGCAGTTCTTC. The encoded protein is CASSTGTGEYNEQFF.

This chain uses TRBV5-1 with TRBJ2-3; D not certain. The length of the CDR3 is 14 residues. From germline, CDR1 is SGHRS and CDR2 YFSETQ. V lost 0 bases to trimming and J lost 6 bases, with 11 bases between them. The CDR3 loop is CASSLDPVTDTQYF. The CDR3, as DNA: TGCGCCAGCAGCTTGGATCCCGTCACGGATACGCAGTATTTT.

The rearrangement joins TRBV10-3 to TRBJ1-4, with D possibly being TRBD1 (5 bases). CDR1 ENHRY and CDR2 SYGVKD come from the germline V gene. Trimming took 5 bases from V and 4 from J, leaving 11 bases between them. The CDR3 extends over 14 amino acids. This CDR3 is CAISRGRINEKLFF. For the CDR3, the DNA is TGTGCCATCAGTCGGGGCCGAATTAATGAAAAACTGTTTTTT.

This clone has just one count. The rearrangement links TRBV7-3 to TRBJ2-3; TRBD2 aligns across 7 bases. Germline V lookup: CDR1 SGHTA, CDR2 FQGTGA. This CDR3 region has 16 residues. After removal of 5 bases from V and 8 bases from J, the junction contained 16 bases not matched to a gene. The CDR3: CASSLRGGRDLGTQYF. The DNA of the CDR3 is TGTGCCAGCAGCCTGCGGGGAGGGAGGGACCTCGGTACGCAGTATTTT.

V and J are TRBV18 and TRBJ2-5; 8 nucleotides match TRBD1. The CDR3 covers 18 residues. V dropped 0 bases and J dropped 5; count of bases not matched to a gene: 14. Germline V gene sequence: CDR1 KGHSH, CDR2 LQKENI. CDR3 DNA sequence: TGTGCCAGCTCACCACCGAACAGTCCCCACAGGGGGAGTGAGACCCAGTACTTC. Translation: CASSPPNSPHRGSETQYF.

The CDR3 DNA follows: TGTGCTAGTGGTTTGGTACTCCCGCCAGGGTCCTATAATTCACCCCTCCACTTT. Translated, it gives CASGLVLPPGSYNSPLHF. The V gene is TRBV12-5, the J gene TRBJ1-6; the D gene is possibly TRBD1 (5 bases). The CDR3 has 18 amino acids. In germline, CDR1 is LGHNT, CDR2 FRNRAP. V lost 0 bases and J lost 1, with 13 bases in between.

This chain connects TRBV24-1 to TRBJ1-2, with D possibly matching TRBD1 (5 bases). V shed 9 bases and J shed 2 bases, with 9 bases lying between them. CDR3 size: 12 residues. Germline CDR1 KGHDR, CDR2 SFDVKD. The CDR3 DNA reads TGTGCCACCCAAGACAGCAACTATGGCTACACCTTC. Its translation: CATQDSNYGYTF.

This sequence joins TRBV2 and TRBJ1-1; 10 positions agree with TRBD1. Per germline, CDR1 SNHLY and CDR2 FYNNEI. The CDR3 totals 16 residues. Trimming took 3 bases from V and 0 from J; bases not matched to a gene: 4. The CDR3 is CASSEGTGVLNTEAFF. For the CDR3, the DNA is TGTGCCAGCAGTGAGGGGACAGGGGTGTTGAACACTGAAGCTTTCTTT.